Each of the 30 T cell receptor beta chains below was sequenced from the same sample in a study of CD8 T cells in ankylosing spondylitis. TCRdb processed the 5' RACE reads anew with MiXCR; each CDR3 protein has one entry. The repertoire holds about 130,000 distinct CDR3 sequences, with roughly 13% as singletons. Specimen: blood, either unsorted or a sorted T cell fraction (not recorded which). The receptors originated from a female donor with ankylosing spondylitis or in good health (not recorded which).

In this sample, this clonotype turned up a few times. V usage is TRBV30 and J usage is TRBJ1-2, with 8 bases lining up with TRBD1. The CDR3 is 17 residues long. The junction had 16 bases not matched to a gene; V was cut back by 5 bases and J by 2 bases. The germline gives CDR1 GTSNPN, CDR2 SVGIG (reference sequence). The CDR3 DNA is TGTGCCTGGCACCGGGACAGGAGTCTCCAAGGGAACTATGGCTACACCTTC. Its translation: CAWHRDRSLQGNYGYTF.

Details on this clonotype: Being one base from a much bigger clone, this may be a read error. The CDR3 DNA follows: TGTGCCAGCAGATCCTACGGCAGGGGATTCGCGAACACCGGGGAGCTGTTTTTT. It codes for CASRSYGRGFANTGELFF. The chain employs TRBV12-3 or TRBV12-4 and TRBJ2-2; the D gene is possibly TRBD1 (6 bases). This CDR3 is built from 18 residues. With 6 bases removed from V and 0 bases from J, the gap between germline ends came to 20 bases.

Note on this clonotype: Just one base apart from a much larger clone, this may be a read error. The CDR3 coding sequence is TGCAGTGCGAGGGGCAGGCCCACCTATGGCTACACCTTC. Its protein is CSARGRPTYGYTF. The rearrangement links TRBV20-1 to TRBJ1-2; tentative D call: TRBD1 (5 bases). CDR1 DFQATT and CDR2 SNEGSKA come from the germline V gene (reference sequence). V shed 6 bases and J shed 4 bases, with 15 bases lying between them. This CDR3 region has 13 residues.

This sequence joins TRBV18 and TRBJ2-1, with 8 bases matching TRBD2. After removal of 3 bases from V and 9 bases from J, the junction contained 10 bases not matched to a gene. The CDR3 length is 15 residues. Per germline, CDR1 KGHSH and CDR2 LQKENI. The DNA of the CDR3 is TGTGCCAGCTCACCGGCGGGAGGACTTACAATTGAGCAGTTCTTC. This codes for CASSPAGGLTIEQFF. The complete variable domain, with remaining parts taken from reference TRBV18 and TRBJ2-1, reads NAGVMQNPRHLVRRRGQEARLRCSPMKGHSHVYWYRQLPEEGLKFMVYLQKENIIDESGMPKERFSAEFPKEGPSILRIQQVVRGDSAAYFCASSPAGGLTIEQFFGPGTRLTVL.

This clonotype was counted at least ten times. V is TRBV18 and J is TRBJ1-4; TRBD1 matches at 7 bases. V dropped 3 bases and J dropped 0; count of bases not matched to a gene: 7. CDR3 length: 17 residues. The V gene's germline CDR1 is KGHSH and CDR2 LQKENI. In nucleotides, the CDR3 is TGTGCCAGCTCACCCTCCCGGACAGGCGCAACTAATGAAAAACTGTTTTTT. Translation: CASSPSRTGATNEKLFF.

The V and J genes are TRBV6-1 and TRBJ2-2; D is undetermined. CDR1 is MNHNS, CDR2 SASEGT, per germline. CDR3 length equals 15 residues. With 6 bases removed from V and 1 base from J, the gap between germline ends came to 12 bases. DNA for the CDR3: TGTGCCAGCAGCACGACGATGAGGAACACCGGGGAGCTGTTTTTT. This encodes CASSTTMRNTGELFF.

This clonotype showed up many times. The gene calls are TRBV5-1 and TRBJ1-2; 8 nucleotides match TRBD1. Germline V CDR1 and CDR2: SGHRS, YFSETQ. V lost 3 bases and J lost 4; bases outside the gene matches: 2. The CDR3 consists of 13 residues. The CDR3 here is CASSYDRGYGYTF. CDR3 DNA sequence: TGCGCCAGCAGCTACGACAGGGGCTATGGCTACACCTTC.

This clonotype was counted ten times or more. This chain links TRBV20-1 with TRBJ1-1; maybe TRBD1 (6 bases). This CDR3 is built from 11 residues. Germline V lookup: CDR1 DFQATT, CDR2 SNEGSKA (reference sequence). The CDR3 DNA sequence: TGCGTGCAGGGGTCCGTCACTGAAGCTTTCTTT. This gives the protein CVQGSVTEAFF.

This clonotype was counted many times. This chain connects TRBV29-1 to TRBJ1-2, with a weak D call TRBD1 (5 bases). CDR1 and CDR2 (germline): SQVTM, ANQGSEA. There are 12 residues in the CDR3. The CDR3 nucleotides read TGCAAGTGGACGGGACGGTACTATGGCTACACCTTC. Its translation: CKWTGRYYGYTF.

Ten or more counts support this clonotype. The V and J genes are TRBV5-1 and TRBJ2-7; 7 bases are shared with TRBD1. The germline gives CDR1 SGHRS, CDR2 YFSETQ. This CDR3 contains 15 residues. The ends lost 0 bases at V and 0 bases at J; junction bases unmatched: 3. The CDR3 DNA reads TGCGCCAGCAGCTTGGAGGCAGGGGGCTCCTACGAGCAGTACTTC. Protein product: CASSLEAGGSYEQYF.

This clonotype was observed at least ten times. The genes are TRBV5-1 and TRBJ2-2; 9 bases agree with TRBD2. The CDR3 has 15 residues. V was pared by 4 bases and J by 5 bases, with 6 bases of the junction left unmatched. Germline CDR1 reads SGHRS; CDR2 reads YFSETQ. The chain's CDR3 is CASSAGTSLTGELFF. The CDR3 bases are TGCGCCAGCAGCGCCGGGACTAGCTTAACCGGGGAGCTGTTTTTT.

This chain connects TRBV13 to TRBJ2-1, with 7 bases fitting TRBD2. From germline, CDR1 is PRHDT and CDR2 FYEKMQ (reference sequence). The V gene end was trimmed by 7 bases and the J gene end by 0 bases; junction bases not matched to a gene: 12. This CDR3 region has 17 residues. Here the CDR3 reads CASTPTMGGSSYNEQFF. Here the CDR3 DNA reads TGTGCCAGCACTCCCACCATGGGGGGGAGCTCCTACAATGAGCAGTTCTTC. The variable domain in full, with the rest retrieved from reference TRBV13 and TRBJ2-1, is AAGVIQSPRHLIKEKRETATLKCYPIPRHDTVYWYQQGPGQDPQFLISFYEKMQSDKGSIPDRFSAQQFSDYHSELNMSSLELGDSALYFCASTPTMGGSSYNEQFFGPGTRLTVL.

This clonotype was seen a handful of times. The chain has TRBV5-1 and TRBJ2-2; tentatively, D is TRBD1 (6 bases). Per the germline V gene, CDR1 is SGHRS and CDR2 is YFSETQ. Between the trimmed V and J ends, which lost 6 bases and 4 bases, there was a span of 19 bases. The CDR3 length is 16 residues. CDR3 sequence reads: CASIPGAQRGTGELFF. As DNA, the CDR3 is TGCGCCAGCATACCAGGGGCCCAGAGGGGCACCGGGGAGCTGTTTTTT. Looking up the rest from reference TRBV5-1 and TRBJ2-2 gives the full variable domain: KAGVTQTPRYLIKTRGQQVTLSCSPISGHRSVSWYQQTPGQGLQFLFEYFSETQRNKGNFPGRFSGRQFSNSRSEMNVSTLELGDSALYLCASIPGAQRGTGELFFGEGSRLTVL.

This clonotype was counted many times. The chain recombines TRBV2 with TRBJ2-7; tentatively, D is TRBD1 or TRBD2 (5 bases each). V was clipped by 10 bases and J by 4 bases, with 17 bases between them. CDR1 is SNHLY and CDR2 is FYNNEI in the germline V gene. The CDR3 is 13 amino acids. CDR3 DNA sequence: TGTGCCATGAGAGGGGTGACGCCTTACGAGCAGTACTTC. It is translated as CAMRGVTPYEQYF.

V and J are TRBV11-2 and TRBJ2-1, with 10 nucleotides matching TRBD2. The CDR3 has 18 residues. Germline V CDR1 and CDR2: SGHAT, FQNNGV. Trimming cost V 1 base and J 1 base; bases outside gene matches: 7. The CDR3 loop reads CASSLVSSGGMSYNEQFF. In nucleotides, the CDR3 is TGTGCCAGCAGCTTAGTTTCTAGCGGGGGAATGTCCTACAATGAGCAGTTCTTC.

The chain couples TRBV6-1 to TRBJ2-2; 7 bases are shared with TRBD2. The length of the CDR3 is 14 residues. Germline lookup yields CDR1 MNHNS and CDR2 SASEGT. Trimming removed 5 bases from V and 6 bases from J; junction bases left unmatched: 6. The CDR3 sequence is CASSRGRGPGELFF. The CDR3 DNA is TGTGCCAGCAGTCGAGGGAGGGGACCCGGGGAGCTGTTTTTT.

This clonotype showed up just a few times. V usage is TRBV3-1 and J usage is TRBJ2-1, with D possibly being TRBD2 (5 bases). This CDR3 comprises 15 residues. Germline lookup yields CDR1 LGHDT and CDR2 YNNKEL (reference sequence). V lost 5 bases and J lost 3, with 14 bases in between. The CDR3 nucleotides read TGTGCCAGCAGCAGACCAGGACGGGACTACAATGAGCAGTTCTTC. It encodes CASSRPGRDYNEQFF.

In this sample, this clonotype turned up many times. This chain joins TRBV29-1 and TRBJ1-1, with 11 bases aligning to TRBD1. Trimming removed 8 bases from V and 4 bases from J; junction bases left unmatched: 3. The CDR3 spans 12 residues. In germline, CDR1 is SQVTM, CDR2 ANQGSEA. For the CDR3, the DNA is TGCAGCTCGGGACAGGGGGGCACTGAAGCTTTCTTT. Its protein is CSSGQGGTEAFF.

The chain links TRBV6-1 to TRBJ2-2, with D perhaps matching TRBD1 (6 bases). Germline-derived CDR1 and CDR2 are MNHNS and SASEGT. This CDR3 comprises 13 residues. Deletions cut 11 bases from V and 7 bases from J, with 17 bases between. The CDR3: CAGLGAASGELFF. The CDR3, as DNA: TGTGCCGGCCTGGGGGCGGCTAGCGGGGAGCTGTTTTTT.

This clonotype was found many times. The rearrangement links TRBV20-1 to TRBJ1-5; D not resolved. The germline V gene encodes CDR1 DFQATT and CDR2 SNEGSKA (reference sequence). The CDR3 runs to 14 residues. V was clipped by 6 bases and J by 2 bases, with 14 bases between them. CDR3 DNA sequence: TGCAGTGCCGGCAATCCGCGGGGCAATCAGCCCCAGCATTTT. Translating gives CSAGNPRGNQPQHF.

The rearrangement joins TRBV29-1 to TRBJ2-1; the D gene is possibly TRBD1 (7 bases). There are 14 residues in the CDR3. V lost 7 bases and J lost 2, with 15 bases in between. Germline loops: CDR1 SQVTM, CDR2 ANQGSEA. The CDR3: CSDDGGTAYNEQFF. The DNA for the CDR3 is TGCAGCGACGATGGGGGGACAGCCTACAATGAGCAGTTCTTC.

This clonotype was seen only once. The chain uses TRBV6-1 and TRBJ2-7, with TRBD2 identical over 9 bases. The CDR3 length is 15 residues. Trimming took 8 bases from V and 4 from J; bases not matched to a gene: 12. The germline V gene has CDR1 MNHNS and CDR2 SASEGT. CDR3 protein: CASGPGGSGRYEQYF. The CDR3 DNA reads as TGTGCCAGCGGTCCCGGGGGTAGCGGGAGATACGAGCAGTACTTC.

This clonotype was observed at least ten times. The chain combines TRBV12-3 or TRBV12-4 with TRBJ1-2; D uncertain. The CDR3 has 14 residues. The CDR3 DNA is TGTGCGACTGCTCAGGTCTCCCTACGGTATGGCTACACCTTC. It translates to CATAQVSLRYGYTF.

This clonotype was observed at least ten times. V and J are TRBV6-1 and TRBJ1-6; D is possibly TRBD1 (6 bases). Trimming pared 6 bases from V and 5 bases from J, leaving 11 bases between. The germline gives CDR1 MNHNS, CDR2 SASEGT. The CDR3 is made up of 14 amino acids. The CDR3 reads CASRRDKNNSPLHF. In nucleotides, the CDR3 is TGTGCCAGCAGAAGGGACAAAAATAATTCACCCCTCCACTTT.

This clonotype has only a few counts. This chain uses TRBV12-3 or TRBV12-4 with TRBJ2-2; TRBD1 agrees at 8 bases. The CDR3 extends over 15 amino acids. With V trimmed by 6 bases and J by 1 base, 4 bases remained unmatched. The CDR3 is CASRNDRGNTGELFF. CDR3 coding DNA: TGTGCCAGCAGAAACGACAGGGGGAACACCGGGGAGCTGTTTTTT.

The chain is built from TRBV27 and TRBJ2-2; no firm D call. The ends were cut back, 4 bases at V and 9 bases at J, with 15 bases in the middle. The germline V gene has CDR1 MNHEY and CDR2 SMNVEV (reference sequence). This CDR3 spans 14 amino acids. The CDR3 sequence: CASSSRQDARELFF. CDR3 DNA: TGTGCCAGCAGTTCGAGACAAGATGCTAGGGAGCTGTTTTTT.

At least ten counts were recorded for this clonotype. The V gene is TRBV20-1, the J gene TRBJ1-3; D not certain. CDR1 is DFQATT, CDR2 SNEGSKA, per germline (reference sequence). The CDR3 runs to 13 residues. Trimming stripped 1 base from V and 5 bases from J, with 9 bases between. For the CDR3, the DNA is TGCAGTGCTAGAGCCGCAGATAGAAACACCATATATTTT. It codes for CSARAADRNTIYF.

This clonotype has only a few counts. The rearrangement links TRBV5-1 to TRBJ1-4, with D perhaps TRBD1 (5 bases). CDR1 and CDR2 (germline): SGHRS, YFSETQ. V lost 4 bases and J 7 bases, leaving 17 bases between the germline ends. This CDR3 has 15 residues. CDR3 sequence: CASSSAGTGGEKLFF. CDR3 nucleotides: TGCGCCAGCAGCAGTGCCGGGACGGGGGGTGAAAAACTGTTTTTT.

This clonotype has a count of ten or more. CDR3 sequence reads: CASSERGFGYTF. The CDR3, as DNA: TGTGCCAGCAGTGAAAGGGGATTTGGCTACACCTTC. The chain is built from TRBV2 and TRBJ1-2, with D perhaps TRBD1 (5 bases). Germline CDR1 is SNHLY and CDR2 is FYNNEI. The CDR3 runs 12 residues. Trimming cost V 2 bases and J 7 bases, with 8 bases left between them.

The chain couples TRBV7-9 to TRBJ1-1; the D gene is possibly TRBD1 (5 bases). Germline CDR1 and CDR2: SEHNR and FQNEAQ (reference sequence). The CDR3 consists of 13 residues. V dropped 2 bases and J dropped 8 bases, with 12 bases sitting between them. CDR3 coding DNA: TGTGCCAGCAGCTTAACGTCTCAGGGAGAAGCTTTCTTT. This encodes CASSLTSQGEAFF.